These 17 T cell receptor beta chains were sequenced from one sample in a study of regulatory T cells in long-lasting Graves disease. Time point given: newly diagnosed GD, antithyroid drugs for less than 3 months. RNA isolated from PBMCs was used to make the TCR library. Library construction for TCR beta used iRepertoire HTBI primers and Arm-PCR of CDR3 regions. From the multiplex PCR reads, TCRdb called clonotypes with MiXCR, one entry per CDR3 protein. The repertoire holds approximately 310,000 distinct CDR3 sequences, with approximately 20% as singletons. The material was peripheral blood mononuclear cells (PBMCs), obtained at new diagnosis, from a patient treated with antithyroid drugs. Receptors were obtained from a female donor with Graves disease.

This clonotype showed up many times. The chain employs TRBV5-5 and TRBJ2-1, with TRBD1 identical over 7 bases. Germline assignment: CDR1 SGHKS and CDR2 YYEKEE (reference sequence). The CDR3 totals 16 residues. J lost 6 bases, V lost 0 bases, and 9 bases had no gene match. CDR3: CASSLVGQGVFNEQFF. Here the CDR3 DNA reads TGTGCCAGCAGCTTGGTGGGGCAGGGGGTCTTCAATGAGCAGTTCTTC.

This clonotype showed up just once. The rearrangement uses TRBV20-1 and TRBJ2-1, with D perhaps TRBD1 or TRBD2 (5 bases each). CDR1 DFQATT and CDR2 SNEGSKA come from the germline V gene (reference sequence). The CDR3 has 13 residues. V dropped 6 bases and J dropped 5 bases, with 14 bases sitting between them. This CDR3 is CSAYGTQDNEQFF. CDR3 DNA: TGCAGTGCCTACGGGACCCAGGACAATGAGCAGTTCTTC.

Points on this clonotype: This likely came from a read error, as a far larger clone is one base away. This chain uses TRBV11-2 with TRBJ2-5, with unresolved D. Trimming removed 2 bases at V and 11 bases at J, with 18 bases between. The germline CDR1 and CDR2 sequences are SGHAT and FQNNGV. The CDR3 extends over 14 amino acids. Here the CDR3 reads CASSLRLLSHEQYF. The CDR3 bases are TGTGCCAGCAGCTTAAGACTTCTCTCCCATGAGCAGTACTTC.

This clonotype was counted ten times or more. The V call is TRBV28, the J call TRBJ2-1; either TRBD1 or TRBD2 may supply D (5 bases each). This CDR3 has 14 amino acids. V was clipped by 8 bases and J by 4 bases, with 15 bases between them. In germline, CDR1 is MDHEN, CDR2 SYDVKM. CDR3 in DNA: TGTGCCAGCCGACCCAGGGAGTCTTACAATGAGCAGTTCTTC. Its protein product is CASRPRESYNEQFF.

The chain has TRBV5-1 and TRBJ2-1; 12 bases fit TRBD2. Germline V gene data show CDR1 as SGHRS and CDR2 as YFSETQ. The CDR3 contains 16 residues. Germline trimming cut 3 bases from V and 6 bases from J; bases unmatched to any gene: 7. The CDR3 DNA reads as TGCGCCAGCAGCTACCGGACTAGCGGGAACTTCAATGAGCAGTTCTTC. Translation: CASSYRTSGNFNEQFF. Full variable domain (missing parts from reference TRBV5-1 and TRBJ2-1): KAGVTQTPRYLIKTRGQQVTLSCSPISGHRSVSWYQQTPGQGLQFLFEYFSETQRNKGNFPGRFSGRQFSNSRSEMNVSTLELGDSALYLCASSYRTSGNFNEQFFGPGTRLTVL.

This clonotype was detected ten times or more. The chain carries TRBV6-2 or TRBV6-3 and TRBJ2-3, with 7 nucleotides matching TRBD2. The V and J ends lost 5 bases and 3 bases, in that order; junction bases with no gene match: 11. The CDR3 length is 16 residues. Germline V gene data show CDR1 as MNHEY and CDR2 as SVGEGT. Here the CDR3 DNA reads TGTGCCAGCAGTGCCCTATCGGGAGCGGGGACAGATACGCAGTATTTT. This gives the protein CASSALSGAGTDTQYF.

The V and J genes are TRBV28 and TRBJ1-4, with unresolved D. V was clipped by 7 bases and J by 8 bases, with 20 bases between them. CDR3 length: 15 residues. Germline CDR1 MDHEN, CDR2 SYDVKM. The CDR3 here is CASISPGGEREKLFF. CDR3 in DNA: TGTGCCAGCATTAGCCCGGGCGGGGAACGGGAAAAACTGTTTTTT.

This clonotype was counted ten times or more. The chain employs TRBV20-1 and TRBJ2-5; no clear D. This CDR3 spans 14 amino acids. In germline, CDR1 is DFQATT, CDR2 SNEGSKA (reference sequence). V shed 0 bases and J shed 1 base, with 9 bases lying between them. The CDR3 DNA is TGCAGTGCTAGAGATCTAGGACGCCAAGAGACCCAGTACTTC. Protein product: CSARDLGRQETQYF.

Regarding this clonotype: Only one base separates this from a far larger clonotype, so it likely reflects a read error. V usage is TRBV2 and J usage is TRBJ2-7; D remains ambiguous. Per germline, CDR1 SNHLY and CDR2 FYNNEI. This CDR3 comprises 12 residues. Trimming stripped 5 bases from V and 7 bases from J, with 12 bases between. The CDR3, as DNA: TGTGCCAGCAGTTTATCGCCCGTAGAGCAGTACTTC. As protein: CASSLSPVEQYF. Supplemented by reference TRBV2 and TRBJ2-7, the full variable domain reads EPEVTQTPSHQVTQMGQEVILRCVPISNHLYFYWYRQILGQKVEFLVSFYNNEISEKSEIFDDQFSVERPDGSNFTLKIRSTKLEDSAMYFCASSLSPVEQYFGPGTRLTVT.

A remark on this clonotype: A read error may account for a junction end that differs from germline. The chain has TRBV2 and TRBJ2-1; possible D gene TRBD2, 5 bases. Per germline, CDR1 SNHLY and CDR2 FYNNEI. CDR3 length equals 15 residues. The CDR3 is CVSSVEGVVGDEQFF. Written as DNA, the CDR3 is TGTGTCAGCAGTGTAGAGGGTGTTGTCGGCGATGAGCAGTTCTTC.

This clonotype was seen more than once but under ten times. The V call is TRBV5-1, the J call TRBJ2-6; D gene ambiguous. CDR1 and CDR2 (germline): SGHRS, YFSETQ. Trimming removed 0 bases at V and 0 bases at J, with 10 bases between. The CDR3 contains 17 residues. The DNA of the CDR3 is TGCGCCAGCAGCTTGGGCCCTCGCAGCTCTGGGGCCAACGTCCTGACTTTC. Translation gives CASSLGPRSSGANVLTF.

A few counts support this clonotype. The chain joins TRBV6-1 to TRBJ2-7, with a tentative D call TRBD2 (7 bases). Germline CDR1 reads MNHNS; CDR2 reads SASEGT. The CDR3 extends over 12 amino acids. The V and J ends lost 6 bases and 6 bases respectively, with 12 bases between them. For the CDR3, the DNA is TGTGCCAGCAGGCGGGGGCCAGGCGAGCAGTACTTC. Its protein is CASRRGPGEQYF.

This clonotype came up a few times. J is TRBJ2-1 and V is TRBV14; 9 bases match TRBD2. After removal of 4 bases from V and 9 bases from J, the junction contained 4 bases not matched to a gene. The length of the CDR3 is 13 residues. In germline, CDR1 is SGHDN, CDR2 FVKESK. The CDR3 DNA follows: TGTGCCAGCAGCCCACTAGCGGGCCTTGAGCAGTTCTTC. As protein: CASSPLAGLEQFF.

A few counts support this clonotype. This chain joins TRBV12-3 or TRBV12-4 and TRBJ2-3; weak D call: TRBD2 (5 bases). Between the trimmed V and J ends, which lost 8 bases and 3 bases, there was a span of 15 bases. The CDR3 is 14 amino acids. The CDR3 DNA follows: TGTGCCAGCGTTGATGGCGGGTTGACAGATACGCAGTATTTT. This gives the protein CASVDGGLTDTQYF.

This clonotype showed up many times. The genes are TRBV27 and TRBJ1-1; tentatively, D is TRBD1 (5 bases). Germline CDR1 reads MNHEY; CDR2 reads SMNVEV (reference sequence). Deletions cut 2 bases from V and 3 bases from J, with 10 bases between. The CDR3 spans 14 residues. CDR3 residues: CASSLRGVDTEAFF. The CDR3 DNA reads as TGTGCCAGCAGTTTACGAGGGGTGGACACTGAAGCTTTCTTT.

CDR3 sequence (DNA): TGTGCCAGCAGTATAGACAGACGCGGCTACACCTTC. It yields the protein CASSIDRRGYTF. This rearrangement joins TRBV2 to TRBJ1-2, with D perhaps matching TRBD1 (5 bases). Germline V gene data show CDR1 as SNHLY and CDR2 as FYNNEI. The length of the CDR3 is 12 residues. Trimming shortened V by 5 bases and J by 8 bases, and 12 bases separated the two germline ends.

At least ten counts were recorded for this clonotype. The chain employs TRBV12-3 or TRBV12-4 and TRBJ2-3, with a tentative D call TRBD2 (6 bases). Trimming removed 6 bases at V and 6 bases at J, with 22 bases between. The CDR3 has 16 residues. The CDR3 reads CASSPGPRTGEDTQYF. In nucleotides, the CDR3 is TGTGCCAGCAGCCCCGGGCCACGGACGGGAGAGGATACGCAGTATTTT.